This T cell receptor (beta chain) was captured in a study of shared clonotypes between healthy human individuals. The CDR3 runs to 16 residues. Per germline, CDR1 MGHDK and CDR2 SYGVNS. Trimming shortened V by 0 bases and J by 2 bases, and 12 bases separated the two germline ends. The table came from immunoSEQ multiplex PCR; TCRdb's copy has only in-frame clones and leaves some out. Among about 2.4 million clones, 80% to 95% were seen once, and the ten largest hold roughly 0.39%. The chain joins TRBV25-1 to TRBJ2-3, with D possibly being TRBD1 or TRBD2 (5 bases each). This sequence was found in a young man in good health. Some clones in this sample may be carry-over from other donors' samples. Material for sequencing was naive CD4+ T cells from PBMCs. The subset: CD45RA+ positively selected. For the CDR3, the DNA is TGTGCCAGCAGTGAATATTCCGGGGCCTACACAGATACGCAGTATTTT. As protein: CASSEYSGAYTDTQYF.